Detailed here is one T cell receptor beta chain. The antigen is unknown. These data originate in a study of healthy donors' naive CD4 and CD8 T cells. The study, taken as a whole, reports: A reported CD4+/CD8+ bias affected most V and J genes in naive cells. Bias from naive T cell homeostatic proliferation was not addressed.

Each TCR library used around 0.5 ug of total RNA and a linear amplification protocol. One entry per CDR3 protein, called by TCRdb with MiXCR from the reads. The sample lists 180,000 or so distinct CDR3 sequences, nearly 75% seen once, with about 2.1% in the top ten. The CDR3 has 15 amino acids. The junction had 3 bases not matched to a gene; V was cut back by 2 bases and J by 0 bases. CDR1 and CDR2 (germline): ENHRY, SYGVKD. The rearrangement joins TRBV10-3 to TRBJ2-7; 8 bases are a match to TRBD1. Sample: naive CD4+ and CD8+ T cells sorted from blood, pooled from several donors. The receptor was isolated from a pool of human donors in good health; the sample pools cells from several healthy donors. Here the CDR3 reads CAISEGQGSSYEQYF. CDR3 nucleotide sequence: TGTGCCATCAGTGAGGGACAGGGCAGCTCCTACGAGCAGTACTTC.